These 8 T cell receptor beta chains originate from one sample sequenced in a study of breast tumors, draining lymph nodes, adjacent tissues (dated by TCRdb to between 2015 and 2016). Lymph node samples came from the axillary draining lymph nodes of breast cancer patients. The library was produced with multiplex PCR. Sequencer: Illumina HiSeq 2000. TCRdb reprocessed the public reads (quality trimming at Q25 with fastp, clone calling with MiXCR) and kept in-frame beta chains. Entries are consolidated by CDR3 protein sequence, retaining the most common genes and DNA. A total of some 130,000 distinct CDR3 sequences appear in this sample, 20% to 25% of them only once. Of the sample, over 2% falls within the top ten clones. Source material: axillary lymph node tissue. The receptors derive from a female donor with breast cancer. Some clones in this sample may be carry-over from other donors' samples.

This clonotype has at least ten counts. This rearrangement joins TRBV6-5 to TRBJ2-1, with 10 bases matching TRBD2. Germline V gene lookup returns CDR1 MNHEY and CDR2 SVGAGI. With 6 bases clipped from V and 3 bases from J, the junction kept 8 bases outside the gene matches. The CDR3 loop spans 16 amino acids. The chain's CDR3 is CASRAYRTSGYNEQFF. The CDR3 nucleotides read TGTGCCAGCAGGGCCTACCGGACTAGCGGCTACAATGAGCAGTTCTTC.

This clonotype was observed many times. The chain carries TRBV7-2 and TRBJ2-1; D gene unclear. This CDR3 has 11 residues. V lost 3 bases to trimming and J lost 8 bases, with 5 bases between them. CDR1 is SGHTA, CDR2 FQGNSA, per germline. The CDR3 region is CASSFFDEQFF. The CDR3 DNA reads TGTGCCAGCAGCTTCTTCGATGAGCAGTTCTTC.

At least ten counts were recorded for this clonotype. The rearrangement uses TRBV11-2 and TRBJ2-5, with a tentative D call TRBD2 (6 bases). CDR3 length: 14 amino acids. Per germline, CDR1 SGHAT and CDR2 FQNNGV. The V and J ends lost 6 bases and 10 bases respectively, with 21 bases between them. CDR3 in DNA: TGTGCCAGCAGTTTACCGGGACTGGGGAAAGACCAGTACTTC. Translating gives CASSLPGLGKDQYF.

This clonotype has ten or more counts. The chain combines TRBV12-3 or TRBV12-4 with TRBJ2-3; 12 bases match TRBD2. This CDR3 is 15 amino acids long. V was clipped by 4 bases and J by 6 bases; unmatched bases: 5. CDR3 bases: TGTGCCAGCAGTTCCCTAGCGGGAGGGAGGGATACGCAGTATTTT. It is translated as CASSSLAGGRDTQYF.

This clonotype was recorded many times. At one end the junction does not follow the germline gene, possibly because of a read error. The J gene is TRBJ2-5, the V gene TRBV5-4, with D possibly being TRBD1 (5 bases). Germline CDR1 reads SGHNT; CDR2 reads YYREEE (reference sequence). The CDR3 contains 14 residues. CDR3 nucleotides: TGCGCCAGCAGCTTGGCAGGGTCTAGGGAGACCCAGTACTTC. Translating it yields CASSLAGSRETQYF.

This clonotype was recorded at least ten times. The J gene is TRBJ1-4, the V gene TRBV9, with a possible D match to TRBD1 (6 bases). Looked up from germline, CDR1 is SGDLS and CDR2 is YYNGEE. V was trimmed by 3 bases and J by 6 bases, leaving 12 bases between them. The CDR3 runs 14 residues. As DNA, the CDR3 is TGTGCCAGCAGCGAGGAGAGGGGGGATGAAAAACTGTTTTTT. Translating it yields CASSEERGDEKLFF.

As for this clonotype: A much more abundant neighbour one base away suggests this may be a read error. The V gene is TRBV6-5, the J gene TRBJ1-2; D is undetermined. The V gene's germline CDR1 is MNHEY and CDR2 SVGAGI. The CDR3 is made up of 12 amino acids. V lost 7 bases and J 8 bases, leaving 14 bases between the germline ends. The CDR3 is CASKEAYRGYTF. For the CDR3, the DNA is TGTGCCAGCAAGGAAGCTTATCGGGGCTACACCTTC.

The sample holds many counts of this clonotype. The CDR3 nucleotides are TGTGCCACCAGTGAACAGGGTACATATGGCTACACCTTC. This encodes CATSEQGTYGYTF. The V gene is TRBV24-1, the J gene TRBJ1-2; D is possibly TRBD1 (6 bases). The CDR3 covers 13 residues. V lost 4 bases to trimming and J lost 5 bases, with 10 bases between them. Looked up from germline, CDR1 is KGHDR and CDR2 is SFDVKD.